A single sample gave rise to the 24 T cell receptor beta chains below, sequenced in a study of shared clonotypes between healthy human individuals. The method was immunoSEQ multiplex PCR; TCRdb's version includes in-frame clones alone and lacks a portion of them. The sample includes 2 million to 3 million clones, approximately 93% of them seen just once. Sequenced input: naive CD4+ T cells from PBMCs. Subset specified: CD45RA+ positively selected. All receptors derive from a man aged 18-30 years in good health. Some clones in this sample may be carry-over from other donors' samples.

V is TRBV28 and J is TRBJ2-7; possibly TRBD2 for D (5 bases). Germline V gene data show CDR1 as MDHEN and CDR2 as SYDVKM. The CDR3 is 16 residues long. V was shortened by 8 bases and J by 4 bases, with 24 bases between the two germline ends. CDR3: CASGSGGPSGIYEQYF. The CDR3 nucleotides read TGTGCCAGCGGATCCGGAGGTCCTAGTGGGATTTACGAGCAGTACTTC.

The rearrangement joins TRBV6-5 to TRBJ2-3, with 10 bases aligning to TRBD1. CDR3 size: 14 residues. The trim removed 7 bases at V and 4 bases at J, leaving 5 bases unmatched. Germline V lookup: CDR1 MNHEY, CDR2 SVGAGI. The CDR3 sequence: CASTETGGADTQYF. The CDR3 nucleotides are TGTGCCAGCACCGAGACAGGGGGCGCAGATACGCAGTATTTT.

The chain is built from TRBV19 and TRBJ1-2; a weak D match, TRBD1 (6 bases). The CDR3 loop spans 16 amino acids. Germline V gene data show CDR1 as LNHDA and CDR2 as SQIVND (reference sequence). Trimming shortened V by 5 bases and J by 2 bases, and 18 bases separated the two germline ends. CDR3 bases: TGTGCCAGTAGTTCGCTGTCCGGGACATCCAACTATGGCTACACCTTC. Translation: CASSSLSGTSNYGYTF.

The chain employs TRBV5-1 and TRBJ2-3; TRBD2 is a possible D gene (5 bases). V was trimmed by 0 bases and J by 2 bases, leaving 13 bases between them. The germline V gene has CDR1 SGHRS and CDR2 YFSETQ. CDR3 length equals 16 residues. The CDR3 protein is CASSLVREGLTDTQYF. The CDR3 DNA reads TGCGCCAGCAGCTTGGTCCGGGAAGGTCTCACAGATACGCAGTATTTT.

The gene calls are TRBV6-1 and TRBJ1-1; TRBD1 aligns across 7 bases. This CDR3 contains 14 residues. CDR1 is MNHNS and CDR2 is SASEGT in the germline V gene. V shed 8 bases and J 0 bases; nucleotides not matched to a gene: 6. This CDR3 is CASAKGAMNTEAFF. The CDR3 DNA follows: TGTGCCAGCGCGAAGGGGGCCATGAACACTGAAGCTTTCTTT.

This CDR3 reads CATGTNSPLHF. The DNA of the CDR3 is TGTGCCACCGGAACGAATTCACCCCTCCACTTT. The chain has TRBV28 and TRBJ1-6; no reliable D call. In germline, CDR1 is MDHEN, CDR2 SYDVKM. The germline V and J ends were trimmed by 10 bases and 7 bases, with 8 bases remaining between them. This CDR3 is 11 amino acids long.

The CDR3 DNA reads TGTGCCAGTAGTATGGGGGCCGTTAATGAAAAACTGTTTTTT. It yields the protein CASSMGAVNEKLFF. This chain joins TRBV19 and TRBJ1-4, with D possibly TRBD1 on 6 matching bases. CDR1 is LNHDA and CDR2 is SQIVND in the germline V gene (reference sequence). The ends were cut back, 3 bases at V and 4 bases at J, with 9 bases in the middle. The CDR3 has 14 residues.

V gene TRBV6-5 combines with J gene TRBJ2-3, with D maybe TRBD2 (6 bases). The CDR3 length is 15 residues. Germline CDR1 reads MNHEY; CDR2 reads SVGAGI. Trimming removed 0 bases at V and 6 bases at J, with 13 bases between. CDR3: CASSYSGGRFDTQYF. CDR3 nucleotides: TGTGCCAGCAGTTACTCGGGAGGCCGGTTCGATACGCAGTATTTT.

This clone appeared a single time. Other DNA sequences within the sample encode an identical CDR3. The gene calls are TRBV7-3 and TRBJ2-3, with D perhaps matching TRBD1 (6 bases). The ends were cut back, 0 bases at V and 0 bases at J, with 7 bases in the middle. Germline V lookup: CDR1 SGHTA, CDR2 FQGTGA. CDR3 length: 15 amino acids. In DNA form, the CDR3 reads TGTGCCAGCAGCTTAACGGGGGCCAGCACAGATACGCAGTATTTT. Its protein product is CASSLTGASTDTQYF.

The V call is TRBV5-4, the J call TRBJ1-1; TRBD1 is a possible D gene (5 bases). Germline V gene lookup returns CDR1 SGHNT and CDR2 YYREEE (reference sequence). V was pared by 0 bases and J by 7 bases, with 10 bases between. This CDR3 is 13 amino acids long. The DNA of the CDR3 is TGTGCCAGCAGCTTGGGGGGGACGGTTGAAGCTTTCTTT. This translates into CASSLGGTVEAFF.

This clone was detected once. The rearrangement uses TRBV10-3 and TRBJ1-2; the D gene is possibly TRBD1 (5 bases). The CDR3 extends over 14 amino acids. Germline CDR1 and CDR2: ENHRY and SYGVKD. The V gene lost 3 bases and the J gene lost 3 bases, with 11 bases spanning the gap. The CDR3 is CAISDGTTYYGYTF. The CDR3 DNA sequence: TGTGCCATCAGTGACGGGACGACCTACTATGGCTACACCTTC.

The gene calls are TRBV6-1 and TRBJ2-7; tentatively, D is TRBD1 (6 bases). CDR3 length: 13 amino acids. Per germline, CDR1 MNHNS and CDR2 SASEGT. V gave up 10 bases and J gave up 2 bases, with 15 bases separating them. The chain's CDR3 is CATQTGLAYEQYF. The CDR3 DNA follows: TGTGCCACGCAGACAGGTTTGGCCTACGAGCAGTACTTC.

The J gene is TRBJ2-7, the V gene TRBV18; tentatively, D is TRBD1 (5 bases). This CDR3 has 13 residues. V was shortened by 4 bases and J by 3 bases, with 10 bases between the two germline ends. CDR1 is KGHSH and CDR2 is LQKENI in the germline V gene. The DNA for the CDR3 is TGTGCCAGCTCACAGGGGCCCGTCTACGAGCAGTACTTC. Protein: CASSQGPVYEQYF.

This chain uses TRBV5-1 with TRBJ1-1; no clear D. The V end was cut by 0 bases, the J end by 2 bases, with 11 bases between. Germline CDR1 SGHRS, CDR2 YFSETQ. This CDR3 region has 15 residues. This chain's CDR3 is CASSLAVPRNTEAFF. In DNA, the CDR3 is TGCGCCAGCAGCTTGGCAGTACCTAGAAACACTGAAGCTTTCTTT.

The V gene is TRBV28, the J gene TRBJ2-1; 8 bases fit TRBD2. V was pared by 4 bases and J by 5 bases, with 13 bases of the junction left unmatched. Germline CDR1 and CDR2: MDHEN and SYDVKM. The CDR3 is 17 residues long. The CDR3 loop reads CASSSSPGGARDNEQFF. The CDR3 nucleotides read TGTGCCAGCAGTTCCTCCCCCGGGGGGGCGCGGGACAATGAGCAGTTCTTC.

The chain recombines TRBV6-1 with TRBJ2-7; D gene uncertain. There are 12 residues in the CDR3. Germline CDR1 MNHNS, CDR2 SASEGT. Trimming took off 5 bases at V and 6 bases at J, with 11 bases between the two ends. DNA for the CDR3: TGTGCCAGCAGTAGGACGGAGACCGAGCAGTACTTC. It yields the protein CASSRTETEQYF.

The CDR3 reads CASTSDRGEAGNTIYF. CDR3 DNA sequence: TGTGCCAGCACTTCCGACAGGGGAGAGGCTGGAAACACCATATATTTT. V and J are TRBV6-6 and TRBJ1-3; 8 bases match TRBD1. Germline values: CDR1 MNHNY, CDR2 SVGAGI (reference sequence). This CDR3 comprises 16 residues. V was clipped by 7 bases and J by 2 bases; unmatched bases: 10.

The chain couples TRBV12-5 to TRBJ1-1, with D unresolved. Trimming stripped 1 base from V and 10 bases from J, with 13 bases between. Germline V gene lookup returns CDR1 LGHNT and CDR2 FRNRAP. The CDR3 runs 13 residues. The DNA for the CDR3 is TGTGCTAGTGGTTTGGGCAGCAGACGGGGAGCTTTCTTT. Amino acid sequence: CASGLGSRRGAFF. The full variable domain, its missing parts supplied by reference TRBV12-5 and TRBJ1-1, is DARVTQTPRHKVTEMGQEVTMRCQPILGHNTVFWYRQTMMQGLELLAYFRNRAPLDDSGMPKDRFSAEMPDATLATLKIQPSEPRDSAVYFCASGLGSRRGAFFGQGTRLTVV.

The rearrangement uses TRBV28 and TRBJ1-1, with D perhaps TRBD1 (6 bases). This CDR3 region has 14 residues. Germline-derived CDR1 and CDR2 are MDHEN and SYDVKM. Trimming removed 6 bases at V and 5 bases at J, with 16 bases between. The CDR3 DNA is TGTGCCAGCAGCTCCGGGGGGCTTAGGACTGAAGCTTTCTTT. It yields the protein CASSSGGLRTEAFF.

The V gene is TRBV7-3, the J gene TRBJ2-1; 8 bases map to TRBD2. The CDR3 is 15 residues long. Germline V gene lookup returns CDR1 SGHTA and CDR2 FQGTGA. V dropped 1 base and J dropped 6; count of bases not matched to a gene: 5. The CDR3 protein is CASSLNLAGLNEQFF. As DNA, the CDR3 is TGTGCCAGCAGCTTAAACCTAGCGGGCCTCAATGAGCAGTTCTTC.

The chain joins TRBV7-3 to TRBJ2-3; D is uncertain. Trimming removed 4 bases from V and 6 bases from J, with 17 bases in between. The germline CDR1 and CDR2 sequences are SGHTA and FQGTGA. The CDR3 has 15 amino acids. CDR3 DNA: TGTGCCAGCAGCTCTCGGCGTGGCCCTGGGGATACGCAGTATTTT. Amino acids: CASSSRRGPGDTQYF.

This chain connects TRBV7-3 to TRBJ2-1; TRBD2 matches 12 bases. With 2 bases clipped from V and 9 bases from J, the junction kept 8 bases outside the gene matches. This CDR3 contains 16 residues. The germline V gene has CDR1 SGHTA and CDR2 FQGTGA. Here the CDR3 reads CASSLGLAGRSGEQFF. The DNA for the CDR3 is TGTGCCAGCAGCTTAGGACTAGCGGGGCGGTCAGGTGAGCAGTTCTTC.

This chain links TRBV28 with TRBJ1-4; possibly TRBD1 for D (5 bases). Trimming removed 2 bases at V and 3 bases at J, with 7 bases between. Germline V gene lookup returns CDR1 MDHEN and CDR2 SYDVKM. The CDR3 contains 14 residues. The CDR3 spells CASSLQQANEKLFF. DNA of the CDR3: TGTGCCAGCAGTTTACAACAGGCTAATGAAAAACTGTTTTTT.

The CDR3, as DNA: TGTGCCAGCAGTGAAGGTTACCCCTTTAGCAATCAGCCCCAGCATTTT. It specifies CASSEGYPFSNQPQHF. The rearrangement links TRBV6-1 to TRBJ1-5; the D is unclear. This CDR3 comprises 16 residues. V was trimmed by 1 base and J by 0 bases, leaving 10 bases between them. Germline V gene sequence: CDR1 MNHNS, CDR2 SASEGT.